This T cell receptor (beta chain) was observed in a study of beta chain features in type 1 diabetes. This clone was picked up a small number of times. As yet, its antigen is unknown. This CDR3 is 15 amino acids long. Germline loops: CDR1 MNHEY, CDR2 SMNVEV (reference sequence). The V and J ends lost 0 bases and 1 base respectively, with 10 bases between them. Study-wide findings and caveats: Any role of HLA type in TCRB rearrangement remained unresolved here.

Expressed TCRB transcripts were sequenced, since all the RNA that had been isolated was reverse transcribed. Libraries were prepared by immunoSEQ multiplex PCR; TCRdb keeps only in-frame clonotypes and omits some of them. The data show some 180,000 clones, 13% seen once. The sequenced sample was central memory CD4+ T cells from blood. The chain recombines TRBV27 with TRBJ2-7; no clear D gene. The sequence came from a woman aged 18-30 years in good health. The CDR3 DNA reads TGTGCCAGCAGTTTATCACTACGCGGTTCCTACGAGCAGTACTTC. It encodes CASSLSLRGSYEQYF.